Listed here is a single T cell receptor (beta chain). Its antigen is still unknown. These data originate in a study of STAT5B mutations in CD4+ large granular lymphocyte leukemia. Study-wide findings and caveats: Without putative leukemic clones, patient CD4-sorted repertoires remained more clonal than healthy CD4+ repertoires.

This table comes from immunoSEQ multiplex PCR, and its TCRdb copy is limited to in-frame clones, with some not included. The sample carries 7,000 to 9,500 clones, roughly 86% recorded once. The CDR3 has 13 residues. Germline assignment: CDR1 SGHTA and CDR2 FQGNSA. V was trimmed by 7 bases and J by 1 base, leaving 10 bases between them. The sequenced material came from PBMCs. The chain uses TRBV7-2 and TRBJ1-2, with D tentatively TRBD1 (5 bases). This TCR was recovered from a woman in her 70s with CD4+ T-cell large granular lymphocyte leukemia. CDR3 region: CASTGSGNYGYTF. Here the CDR3 DNA reads TGTGCCAGCACAGGGAGTGGTAACTATGGCTACACCTTC.